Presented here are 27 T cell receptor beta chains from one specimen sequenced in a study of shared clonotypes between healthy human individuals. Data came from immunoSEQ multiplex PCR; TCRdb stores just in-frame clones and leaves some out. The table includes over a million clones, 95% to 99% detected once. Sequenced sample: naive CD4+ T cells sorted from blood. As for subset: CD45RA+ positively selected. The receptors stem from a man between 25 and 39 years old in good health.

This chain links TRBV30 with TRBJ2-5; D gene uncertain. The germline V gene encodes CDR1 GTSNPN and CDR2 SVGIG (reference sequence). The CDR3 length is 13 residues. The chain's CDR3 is CALLNRSQETQYF. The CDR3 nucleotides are TGTGCATTACTAAATAGGTCCCAAGAGACCCAGTACTTC.

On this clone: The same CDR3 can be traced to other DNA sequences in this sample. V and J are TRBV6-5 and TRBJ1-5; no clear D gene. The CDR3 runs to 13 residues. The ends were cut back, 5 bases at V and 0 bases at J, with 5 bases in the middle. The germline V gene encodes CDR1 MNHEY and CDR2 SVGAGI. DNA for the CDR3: TGTGCCAGCAGTCGCTATAGCAATCAGCCCCAGCATTTT. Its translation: CASSRYSNQPQHF.

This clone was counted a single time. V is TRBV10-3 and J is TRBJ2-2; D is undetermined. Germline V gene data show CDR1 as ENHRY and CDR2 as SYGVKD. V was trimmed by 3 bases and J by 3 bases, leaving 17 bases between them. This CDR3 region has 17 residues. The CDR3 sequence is CAISEKRQDLHTGELFF. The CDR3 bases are TGTGCCATCAGTGAAAAACGGCAGGACCTCCACACCGGGGAGCTGTTTTTT.

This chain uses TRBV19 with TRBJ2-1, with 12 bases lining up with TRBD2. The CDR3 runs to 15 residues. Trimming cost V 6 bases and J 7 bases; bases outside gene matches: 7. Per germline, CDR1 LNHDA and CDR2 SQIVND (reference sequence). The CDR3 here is CASSSSGRALNEQFF. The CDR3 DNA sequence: TGTGCCAGTAGCTCTAGCGGGAGGGCCCTAAATGAGCAGTTCTTC.

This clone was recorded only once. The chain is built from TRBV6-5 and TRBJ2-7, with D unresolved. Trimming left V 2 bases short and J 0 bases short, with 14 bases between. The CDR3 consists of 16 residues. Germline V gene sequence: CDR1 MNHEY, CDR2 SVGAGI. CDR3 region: CASSYGRGRSSYEQYF. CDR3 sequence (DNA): TGTGCCAGCAGTTACGGGCGCGGACGTAGCTCCTACGAGCAGTACTTC.

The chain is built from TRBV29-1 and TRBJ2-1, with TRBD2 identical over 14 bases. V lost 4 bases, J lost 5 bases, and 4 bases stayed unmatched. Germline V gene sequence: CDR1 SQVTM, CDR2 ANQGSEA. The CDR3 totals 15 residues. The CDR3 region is CSVGGTSGSHNEQFF. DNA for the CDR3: TGCAGCGTTGGGGGGACTAGCGGGAGCCACAATGAGCAGTTCTTC.

CDR3 sequence reads: CASSLALGMGETQYF. CDR3 DNA: TGCGCCAGCAGCTTGGCCCTGGGGATGGGGGAGACCCAGTACTTC. The chain has TRBV5-1 and TRBJ2-5; no reliable D call. The V end was cut by 0 bases, the J end by 5 bases, with 14 bases between. This CDR3 spans 15 amino acids. Germline CDR1 is SGHRS and CDR2 is YFSETQ.

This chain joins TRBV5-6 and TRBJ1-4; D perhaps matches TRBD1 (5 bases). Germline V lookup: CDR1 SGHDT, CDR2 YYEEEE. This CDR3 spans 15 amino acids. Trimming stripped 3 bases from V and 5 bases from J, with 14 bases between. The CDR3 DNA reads TGTGCCAGCAGCTGGACCGGGACGGGGAATGAAAAACTGTTTTTT. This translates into CASSWTGTGNEKLFF.

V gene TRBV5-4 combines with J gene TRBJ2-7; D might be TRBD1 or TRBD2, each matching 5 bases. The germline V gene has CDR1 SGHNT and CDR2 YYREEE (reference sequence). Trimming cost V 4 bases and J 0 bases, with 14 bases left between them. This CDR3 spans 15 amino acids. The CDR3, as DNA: TGTGCCAGCAGCGTGGGGACCGCCAGCTCCTACGAGCAGTACTTC. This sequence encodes CASSVGTASSYEQYF.

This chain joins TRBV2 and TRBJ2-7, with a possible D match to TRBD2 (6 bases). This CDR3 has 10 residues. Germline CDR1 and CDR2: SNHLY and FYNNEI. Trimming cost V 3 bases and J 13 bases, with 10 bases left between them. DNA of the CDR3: TGTGCCAGCAGTGACGGACTAACTTACTTC. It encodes CASSDGLTYF.

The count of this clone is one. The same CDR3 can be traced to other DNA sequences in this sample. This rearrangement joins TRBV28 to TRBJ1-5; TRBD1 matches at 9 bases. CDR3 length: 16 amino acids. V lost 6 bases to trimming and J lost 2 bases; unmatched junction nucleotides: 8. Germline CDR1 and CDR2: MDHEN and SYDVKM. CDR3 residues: CASSSHRGQGNQPQHF. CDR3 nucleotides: TGTGCCAGCAGCTCGCACAGGGGGCAGGGCAATCAGCCCCAGCATTTT.

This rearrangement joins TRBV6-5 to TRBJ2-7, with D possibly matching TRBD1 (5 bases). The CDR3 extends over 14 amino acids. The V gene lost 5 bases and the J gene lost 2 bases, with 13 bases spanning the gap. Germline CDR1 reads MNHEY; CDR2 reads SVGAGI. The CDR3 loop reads CASSERRQTYEQYF. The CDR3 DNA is TGTGCCAGCAGTGAACGGAGACAGACCTACGAGCAGTACTTC.

The CDR3 DNA sequence: TGTGCCAGCAGCCTCTCGTCTGGTCCTCGCGATACGCAGTATTTT. As protein: CASSLSSGPRDTQYF. The chain combines TRBV9 with TRBJ2-3; no reliable D call. The CDR3 is 15 amino acids. The germline V and J ends were trimmed by 4 bases and 6 bases, with 18 bases remaining between them. CDR1 is SGDLS and CDR2 is YYNGEE in the germline V gene.

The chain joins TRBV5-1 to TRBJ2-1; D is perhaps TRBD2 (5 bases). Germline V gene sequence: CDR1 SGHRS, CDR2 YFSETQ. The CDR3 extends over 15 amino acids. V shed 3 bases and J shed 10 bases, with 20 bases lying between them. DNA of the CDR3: TGCGCCAGCAGCTCGACCACAACCAGTGAGGGCGAGCAGTTCTTC. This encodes CASSSTTTSEGEQFF.

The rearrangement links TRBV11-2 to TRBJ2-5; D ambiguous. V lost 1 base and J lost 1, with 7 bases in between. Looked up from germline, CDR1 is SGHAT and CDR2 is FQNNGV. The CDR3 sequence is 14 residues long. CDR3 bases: TGTGCCAGCAGCTTAGGCCACCGCCAAGAGACCCAGTACTTC. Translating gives CASSLGHRQETQYF.

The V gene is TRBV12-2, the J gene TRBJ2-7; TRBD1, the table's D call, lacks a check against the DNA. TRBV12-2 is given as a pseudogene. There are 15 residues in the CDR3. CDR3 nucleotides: TGTGCAAGTCGCTCGGACAGAACTTCTATCTACGAGCAGTACTTC. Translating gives CASRSDRTSIYEQYF.

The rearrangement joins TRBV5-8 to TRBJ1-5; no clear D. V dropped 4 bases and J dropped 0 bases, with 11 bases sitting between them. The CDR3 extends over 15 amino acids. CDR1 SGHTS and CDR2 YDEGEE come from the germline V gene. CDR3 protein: CASSQDLNSNQPQHF. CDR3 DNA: TGTGCCAGCAGCCAGGACCTAAATAGCAATCAGCCCCAGCATTTT.

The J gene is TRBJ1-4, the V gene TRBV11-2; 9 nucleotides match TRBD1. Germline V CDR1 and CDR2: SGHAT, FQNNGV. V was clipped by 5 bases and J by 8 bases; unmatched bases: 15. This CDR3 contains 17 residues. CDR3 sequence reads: CASSQSGTGWIGEKLFF. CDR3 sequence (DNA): TGTGCCAGCAGCCAATCCGGGACAGGGTGGATTGGGGAAAAACTGTTTTTT.

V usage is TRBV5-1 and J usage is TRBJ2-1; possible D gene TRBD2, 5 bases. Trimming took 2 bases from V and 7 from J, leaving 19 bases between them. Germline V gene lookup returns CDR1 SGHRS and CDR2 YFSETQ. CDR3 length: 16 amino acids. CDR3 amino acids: CASSFGGPRLGNEQFF. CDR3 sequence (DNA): TGCGCCAGCAGCTTCGGCGGGCCCCGGCTAGGTAATGAGCAGTTCTTC.

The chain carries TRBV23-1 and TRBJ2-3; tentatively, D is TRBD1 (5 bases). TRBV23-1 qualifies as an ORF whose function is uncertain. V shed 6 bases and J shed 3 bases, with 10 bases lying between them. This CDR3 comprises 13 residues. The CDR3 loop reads CASRQASTDTQYF. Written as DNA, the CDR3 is TGCGCCAGCAGACAGGCCTCAACAGATACGCAGTATTTT.

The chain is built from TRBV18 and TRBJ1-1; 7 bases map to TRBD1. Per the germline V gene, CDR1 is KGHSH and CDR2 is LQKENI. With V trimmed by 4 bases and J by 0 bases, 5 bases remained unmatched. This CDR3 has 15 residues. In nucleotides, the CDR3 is TGTGCCAGCTCACAAAACAGGGGCGTGAACACTGAAGCTTTCTTT. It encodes CASSQNRGVNTEAFF.

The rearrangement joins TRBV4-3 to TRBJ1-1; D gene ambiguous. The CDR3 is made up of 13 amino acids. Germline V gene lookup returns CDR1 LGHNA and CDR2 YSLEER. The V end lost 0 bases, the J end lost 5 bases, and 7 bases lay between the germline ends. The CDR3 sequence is CASSQDTWTEAFF. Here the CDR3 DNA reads TGCGCCAGCAGCCAAGACACGTGGACTGAAGCTTTCTTT.

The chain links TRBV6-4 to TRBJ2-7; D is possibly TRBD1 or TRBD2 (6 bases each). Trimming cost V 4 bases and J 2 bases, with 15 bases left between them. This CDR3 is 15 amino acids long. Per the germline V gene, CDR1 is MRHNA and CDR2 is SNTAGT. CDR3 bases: TGTGCCAGCAGTGTAGGGTCCCGGGGGCCCTACGAGCAGTACTTC. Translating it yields CASSVGSRGPYEQYF.

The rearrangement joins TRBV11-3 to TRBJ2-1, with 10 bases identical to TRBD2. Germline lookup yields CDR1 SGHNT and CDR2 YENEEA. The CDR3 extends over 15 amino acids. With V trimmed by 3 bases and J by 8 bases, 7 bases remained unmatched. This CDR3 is CASSFRSSGSHEQFF. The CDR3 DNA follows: TGTGCCAGCAGCTTCCGGTCTAGCGGGAGCCATGAGCAGTTCTTC.

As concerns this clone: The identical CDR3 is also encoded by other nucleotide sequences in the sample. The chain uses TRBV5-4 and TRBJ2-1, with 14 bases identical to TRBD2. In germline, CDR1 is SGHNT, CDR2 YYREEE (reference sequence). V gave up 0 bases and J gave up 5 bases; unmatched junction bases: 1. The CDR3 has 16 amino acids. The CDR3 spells CASSLAGLAGDNEQFF. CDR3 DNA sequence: TGTGCCAGCAGCTTGGCGGGACTAGCGGGAGACAATGAGCAGTTCTTC.

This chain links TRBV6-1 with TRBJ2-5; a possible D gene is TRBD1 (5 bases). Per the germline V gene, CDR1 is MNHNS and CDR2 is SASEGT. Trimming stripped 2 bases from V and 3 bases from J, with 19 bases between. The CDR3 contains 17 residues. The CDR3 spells CASSEPFLGRREETQYF. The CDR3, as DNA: TGTGCCAGCAGTGAACCTTTTCTGGGGCGCCGGGAAGAGACCCAGTACTTC.

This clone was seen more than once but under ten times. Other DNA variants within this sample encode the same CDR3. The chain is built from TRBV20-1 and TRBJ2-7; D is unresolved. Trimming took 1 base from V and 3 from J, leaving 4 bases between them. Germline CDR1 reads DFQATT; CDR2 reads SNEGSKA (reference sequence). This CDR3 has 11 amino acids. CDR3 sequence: CSARGGYEQYF. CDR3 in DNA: TGCAGTGCTAGAGGGGGCTACGAGCAGTACTTC.